Listed below are T cell receptor beta chains from one sample, sequenced in a study of cytomegalovirus exposure and HLA in healthy donors. Produced via immunoSEQ multiplex PCR; TCRdb's table is partial and in-frame only. The profile covers roughly 81,000 clones, with roughly 85% appearing a single time and roughly 2.5% taken by the ten largest. The sample taken for sequencing was PBMCs. The receptors were gathered from a man between 25 and 39 years old in good health and CMV-seronegative. Both conserved end residues are part of each CDR3. A D gene is named only where the DNA matches it firmly. Expanded clones are given a class, and other clones once, few, many or no size at all.

D gene: NA
J gene: TRBJ1-1
V gene: TRBV18
clone size: once
CDR3 protein: CASSPRTPDTEAFF
CDR3 DNA: TGTGCCAGCTCACCCCGGACACCGGACACTGAAGCTTTCTTT

D gene: NA
J gene: TRBJ2-1
V gene: TRBV4-3
clone size: NA
CDR3 protein: CASSQERQFTPRGEQFF
CDR3 DNA: TGCGCCAGCAGCCAAGAAAGACAATTTACCCCCCGGGGTGAGCAGTTCTTC

D gene: TRBD2
J gene: TRBJ2-3
V gene: TRBV15
clone size: NA
CDR3 protein: CATSGVGGGTDTQYF
CDR3 DNA: TGTGCCACCAGCGGCGTGGGGGGGGGTACAGATACGCAGTATTTT

D gene: TRBD2
J gene: TRBJ2-7
V gene: TRBV6-6
clone size: NA
CDR3 protein: CASCPLGTSGTYEQYF
CDR3 DNA: TGTGCCAGCTGCCCCTTGGGGACTAGCGGAACCTACGAGCAGTACTTC

D gene: TRBD1
J gene: TRBJ2-3
V gene: TRBV6-5
clone size: NA
CDR3 protein: CASSLDRADTQYF
CDR3 DNA: TGTGCCAGCAGCCTGGACAGGGCAGATACGCAGTATTTT

D gene: NA
J gene: TRBJ2-3
V gene: TRBV28
clone size: NA
CDR3 protein: CASSYRDTQYF
CDR3 DNA: TGTGCCAGCAGTTACAGGGATACGCAGTATTTT

D gene: NA
J gene: TRBJ2-5
V gene: TRBV20-1
clone size: NA
CDR3 protein: CSAPGDLAQYF
CDR3 DNA: TGCAGTGCTCCCGGGGATTTGGCCCAGTACTTC

D gene: NA
J gene: TRBJ1-2
V gene: TRBV2
clone size: NA
CDR3 protein: CASSEGRNNGYTF
CDR3 DNA: TGTGCCAGCAGTGAGGGGAGGAATAATGGCTACACCTTC

D gene: NA
J gene: TRBJ2-3
V gene: TRBV11-2
clone size: NA
CDR3 protein: CASSLETSRGRDTQYF
CDR3 DNA: TGTGCCAGCAGCTTAGAAACTAGCAGGGGGAGGGATACGCAGTATTTT

D gene: NA
J gene: TRBJ1-6
V gene: TRBV6-6
clone size: NA
CDR3 protein: CASSNHREGSPLHF
CDR3 DNA: TGTGCCAGCAGTAACCACAGGGAGGGCTCACCCCTCCACTTT

D gene: NA
J gene: TRBJ2-7
V gene: TRBV7-8
clone size: NA
CDR3 protein: CASSFFLGVSYEQYF
CDR3 DNA: TGTGCCAGCAGCTTTTTCCTCGGGGTCTCCTACGAGCAGTACTTC

D gene: TRBD1
J gene: TRBJ2-7
V gene: TRBV9
clone size: NA
CDR3 protein: CASSPRDRGGEQYF
CDR3 DNA: TGTGCCAGCAGCCCCCGGGACAGGGGGGGGGAGCAGTACTTC

D gene: NA
J gene: TRBJ2-1
V gene: TRBV30
clone size: NA
CDR3 protein: CAISQDRGPHEQFF
CDR3 DNA: TGTGCCATTTCGCAGGACAGAGGACCGCATGAGCAGTTCTTC

D gene: TRBD1
J gene: TRBJ1-4
V gene: TRBV30
clone size: NA
CDR3 protein: CAWSQGGSREKLFF
CDR3 DNA: TGTGCCTGGAGCCAGGGGGGATCAAGGGAAAAACTGTTTTTT

D gene: NA
J gene: TRBJ2-7
V gene: TRBV27
clone size: NA
CDR3 protein: CASSLEGTEQYF
CDR3 DNA: TGTGCCAGCAGTTTAGAGGGTACCGAGCAGTACTTC

D gene: NA
J gene: TRBJ1-2
V gene: TRBV9
clone size: NA
CDR3 protein: CASSVAGDGYGYTF
CDR3 DNA: TGTGCCAGCAGCGTAGCGGGGGATGGCTATGGCTACACCTTC

D gene: TRBD1
J gene: TRBJ1-1
V gene: TRBV27
clone size: NA
CDR3 protein: CASRDSGQGRTEAFF
CDR3 DNA: TGTGCCAGCAGGGACTCGGGACAGGGTCGAACTGAAGCTTTCTTT